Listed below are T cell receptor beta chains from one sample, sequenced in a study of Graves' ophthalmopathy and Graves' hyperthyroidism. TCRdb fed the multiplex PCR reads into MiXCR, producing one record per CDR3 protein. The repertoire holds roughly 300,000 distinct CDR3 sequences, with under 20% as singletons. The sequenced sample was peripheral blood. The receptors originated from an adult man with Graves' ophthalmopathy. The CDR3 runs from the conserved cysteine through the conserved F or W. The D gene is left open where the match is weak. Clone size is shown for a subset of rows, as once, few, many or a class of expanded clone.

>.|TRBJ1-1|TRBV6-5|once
CASSYSFEGWTEAFF
TGTGCCAGCAGTTACTCGTTTGAGGGTTGGACTGAAGCTTTCTTT
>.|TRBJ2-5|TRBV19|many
CASSITWRQETQYF
TGTGCCAGTAGTATTACTTGGCGGCAAGAGACCCAGTACTTC
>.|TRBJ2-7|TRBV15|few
CATSREPGGAGWMDEQYF
TGTGCCACCAGCAGGGAACCGGGTGGGGCAGGGTGGATGGACGAGCAGTACTTC
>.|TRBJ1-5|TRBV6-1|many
CASSGTGSSSANQPQHF
TGTGCCAGCAGTGGTACAGGGTCTTCATCGGCAAATCAGCCCCAGCATTTT
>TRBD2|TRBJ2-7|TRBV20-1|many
CSARDLAGGPREQYF
TGCAGTGCTAGAGATCTAGCGGGAGGTCCGAGGGAGCAGTACTTC
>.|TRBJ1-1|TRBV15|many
CATREELSGEAFF
TGTGCCACCAGGGAGGAGCTCTCCGGTGAAGCTTTCTTT
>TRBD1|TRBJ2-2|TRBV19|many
CASSNGQGALSGELFF
TGTGCCAGTAGTAACGGACAGGGGGCTCTTTCCGGGGAGCTGTTTTTT
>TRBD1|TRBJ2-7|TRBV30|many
CAWSVAGGSYEQYF
TGTGCCTGGAGTGTGGCAGGGGGCTCCTACGAGCAGTACTTC
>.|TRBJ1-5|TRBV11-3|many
CASRLRDSNQPQHF
TGTGCCAGCAGATTACGGGATAGCAATCAGCCCCAGCATTTT
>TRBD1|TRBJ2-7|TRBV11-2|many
CASSFVGQGTYEQYF
TGTGCCAGCAGCTTTGTCGGACAGGGGACCTACGAGCAGTACTTC
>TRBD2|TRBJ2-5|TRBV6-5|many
CAIKSGGDQTQYF
TGTGCCATCAAAAGCGGGGGGGATCAGACCCAGTACTTC
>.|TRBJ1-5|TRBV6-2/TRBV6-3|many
CASSNSGQPQHF
TGTGCCAGCAGTAACTCAGGACAGCCCCAGCATTTT
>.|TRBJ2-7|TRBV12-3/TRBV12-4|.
CASSSDGEQYF
TGTGCCAGCTCTAGCGATGGTGAGCAGTACTTC
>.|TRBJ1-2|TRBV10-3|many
CAITKGMNYGYTF
TGTGCCATCACCAAGGGCATGAACTATGGCTACACCTTC